Listed below are T cell receptor beta chains from one sample, sequenced in a study of blood T cell repertoires in COVID-19. Profiled with immunoSEQ multiplex PCR; TCRdb holds only in-frame clones, not every one. The repertoire includes approximately 270,000 clones, 91% of them detected once, and about 3% sits in the top ten. The sequenced sample was PBMCs or T cells enriched from blood (not recorded which). The source of these receptors is a man aged 40-49 years who had been exposed to COVID-19. Each CDR3 is given with its conserved first and last residue. The D gene is left open where the match is weak. For some rows the clone size is stated as once, few or many, or as a class when expanded; others skip it.

D: TRBD2; size: -; V: TRBV7-3; J: TRBJ2-1; length: 18; CDR3: CASSPQGGLAGFYNEQFF; DNA: TGTGCCAGCAGCCCCCAGGGGGGACTAGCGGGGTTCTACAATGAGCAGTTCTTC
D: TRBD2; size: -; V: TRBV6-2/TRBV6-3; J: TRBJ2-7; length: 16; CDR3: CASSRPGLAGPGGQYF; DNA: TGTGCCAGCAGCCGCCCGGGGCTAGCGGGCCCTGGAGGGCAGTACTTC
D: TRBD2; size: -; V: TRBV11-2; J: TRBJ2-7; length: 13; CDR3: CASSPPFPGGEYF; DNA: TGTGCCAGCAGCCCCCCTTTCCCGGGAGGGGAGTACTTC
D: -; size: -; V: TRBV4-2; J: TRBJ2-7; length: 11; CDR3: CASSLGTEQYF; DNA: TGTGCCAGCAGCCTCGGGACTGAGCAGTACTTC
D: TRBD2; size: -; V: TRBV14; J: TRBJ2-7; length: 15; CDR3: CASSLRASGGYEQYF; DNA: TGTGCCAGCAGCCTTCGGGCTAGCGGCGGCTACGAGCAGTACTTC
D: -; size: -; V: TRBV12-3/TRBV12-4; J: TRBJ2-5; length: 13; CDR3: CASSLRAQETQYF; DNA: TGTGCCAGCAGTTTGAGAGCTCAAGAGACCCAGTACTTC
D: TRBD2; size: -; V: TRBV19; J: TRBJ2-3; length: 17; CDR3: CASSSIAGGLLTDTQYF; DNA: TGTGCCAGTAGTTCCATAGCGGGAGGCCTCCTCACAGATACGCAGTATTTT
D: TRBD2; size: once; V: TRBV5-4; J: TRBJ2-1; length: 16; CDR3: CASSSGLAGFYNEQFF; DNA: TGTGCCAGCAGCTCCGGACTAGCGGGTTTCTACAATGAGCAGTTCTTC
D: TRBD2; size: -; V: TRBV19; J: TRBJ2-1; length: 15; CDR3: CASSGTSGLYNEQFF; DNA: TGTGCCAGTAGCGGGACTAGCGGGCTCTACAATGAGCAGTTCTTC
D: -; size: once; V: TRBV4-1; J: TRBJ1-4; length: 15; CDR3: CASSQDVTGNEKLFF; DNA: TGCGCCAGCAGCCAAGATGTCACGGGGAATGAAAAACTGTTTTTT
D: -; size: -; V: TRBV19; J: TRBJ1-5; length: 15; CDR3: CASSIESQGDQPQHF; DNA: TGTGCCAGTAGTATCGAATCCCAGGGCGATCAGCCCCAGCATTTT
D: -; size: -; V: TRBV12-3/TRBV12-4; J: TRBJ1-1; length: 13; CDR3: CASRLGQNTEAFF; DNA: TGTGCCAGCAGGCTGGGACAGAACACTGAAGCTTTCTTT
D: TRBD2; size: -; V: TRBV7-2; J: TRBJ2-1; length: 18; CDR3: CASSPNQRLAISYNEQFF; DNA: TGTGCCAGCAGCCCCAACCAAAGACTAGCGATCTCCTACAATGAGCAGTTCTTC
D: TRBD1; size: -; V: TRBV28; J: TRBJ1-2; length: 14; CDR3: CASSLRTGTYGYTF; DNA: TGTGCCAGCAGTTTACGGACAGGGACCTATGGCTACACCTTC
D: -; size: -; V: TRBV18; J: TRBJ2-2; length: 17; CDR3: CASSPTGQTLNTGELFF; DNA: TGTGCCAGCTCACCGACCGGACAGACTCTAAACACCGGGGAGCTGTTTTTT
D: -; size: -; V: TRBV5-1; J: TRBJ1-5; length: 13; CDR3: CASSLGEFQPQHF; DNA: TGCGCCAGCAGCTTGGGGGAGTTTCAGCCCCAGCATTTT
D: TRBD2; size: once; V: TRBV30; J: TRBJ2-1; length: 15; CDR3: CAWSVGTSAYNEQFF; DNA: TGTGCCTGGAGTGTCGGGACTAGCGCATACAATGAGCAGTTCTTC
D: TRBD1; size: -; V: TRBV18; J: TRBJ1-2; length: 14; CDR3: CASSPGTDYYGYTF; DNA: TGTGCCAGCTCACCGGGGACAGATTATTATGGCTACACCTTC
D: TRBD2; size: -; V: TRBV7-2; J: TRBJ2-5; length: 15; CDR3: CASTQRAGGPETQYF; DNA: TGTGCCAGCACCCAGAGAGCGGGAGGGCCCGAGACCCAGTACTTC
D: -; size: -; V: TRBV5-4; J: TRBJ2-7; length: 14; CDR3: CASSFGTNPYEQYF; DNA: TGTGCCAGCAGCTTTGGAACTAACCCCTACGAGCAGTACTTC
D: TRBD1; size: -; V: TRBV5-1; J: TRBJ1-1; length: 14; CDR3: CASSSRQGETEAFF; DNA: TGCGCCAGCAGCTCAAGACAGGGAGAGACTGAAGCTTTCTTT
D: -; size: -; V: TRBV19; J: TRBJ1-2; length: 15; CDR3: CASSTPFRTAYGYTF; DNA: TGTGCCAGTAGCACTCCCTTTAGGACAGCCTATGGCTACACCTTC
D: TRBD2; size: -; V: TRBV7-2; J: TRBJ2-1; length: 20; CDR3: CASSLAPGTSGRVSYNEQFF; DNA: TGTGCCAGCAGCTTAGCCCCCGGGACTAGCGGGAGGGTCTCCTACAATGAGCAGTTCTTC
D: -; size: -; V: TRBV27; J: TRBJ1-2; length: 13; CDR3: CASSFAGYYGYTF; DNA: TGTGCCAGCAGTTTTGCAGGGTACTATGGCTACACCTTC
D: -; size: -; V: TRBV19; J: TRBJ1-5; length: 18; CDR3: CASSIFPGQTRGDQPQHF; DNA: TGTGCCAGTAGTATTTTTCCGGGACAAACACGGGGGGATCAGCCCCAGCATTTT
D: TRBD1; size: once; V: TRBV19; J: TRBJ1-2; length: 14; CDR3: CASSIRDRGTGYTF; DNA: TGTGCCAGTAGTATAAGGGACAGGGGGACTGGCTACACCTTC
D: TRBD2; size: few; V: TRBV28; J: TRBJ2-7; length: 17; CDR3: CASSLERLAGVSYEQYF; DNA: TGTGCCAGCAGCCTCGAAAGACTAGCGGGAGTTTCTTACGAGCAGTACTTC
D: -; size: -; V: TRBV19; J: TRBJ1-6; length: 14; CDR3: CASSMPDKRSPLHF; DNA: TGTGCCAGTAGTATGCCGGACAAAAGGTCACCCCTCCACTTT